This T cell receptor (beta chain) was identified in a study of blood T cell repertoires in COVID-19. In the study overall: Sources were T cells, B-cell-depleted T cells, or PBMCs; the material itself was cDNA or gDNA.

Original methodology: Scientists estimated how many nucleated cells there were by amplifying reference gene primers. Sequenced by immunoSEQ multiplex PCR; TCRdb stores in-frame clones only, minus some. That table is the source of V, J and clone size, and D and trimming were worked out from the DNA. The sample yields 250,000 to 400,000 clones, about 90% seen once. This clone was seen just once. This CDR3 has 12 residues. Deletions cut 2 bases from V and 6 bases from J, with 8 bases between. CDR1 SNHLY and CDR2 FYNNEI come from the germline V gene. V is TRBV2 and J is TRBJ2-7; possibly TRBD1 for D (5 bases). This sequence originates from a woman aged 25 to 45 with COVID-19, enrolled during active disease. Sequenced: peripheral blood. The CDR3 loop is CASSEPGPEQYF. The CDR3 DNA is TGTGCCAGCAGTGAACCAGGGCCCGAGCAGTACTTC.